This is a list of T cell receptor beta chains from one sample in a study of T-cell memory formation after mild COVID-19. One entry per CDR3 protein results from TCRdb running MiXCR on the 5' RACE reads. This sample has 250,000 to 300,000 distinct CDR3 sequences, with 8% to 9% found just once. The specimen sequenced was PBMCs or a T cell subset sorted from them (not recorded which). All receptors come from a man younger than 35 who had mild COVID-19 (a few samples of this study predate the infection). Cell type and time point are not known. CDR3s include the opening cysteine and the closing phenylalanine or tryptophan. The D gene is left open where the match is weak. Rows give clone size only sometimes, using once, few, many, or a class for an expanded clone.

J | V | size | D | DNA | CDR3
TRBJ1-2 | TRBV6-5 | - | - | TGTGCCAGCAGTTACTCGAGTCGACAGGTTTATGGCTACACCTTC | CASSYSSRQVYGYTF
TRBJ2-7 | TRBV19 | few | - | TGTGCCAGTAGTCGGGGACCGCTGGAGCAGTACTTC | CASSRGPLEQYF
TRBJ1-2 | TRBV4-3 | - | TRBD1 | TGCGCCAGCAGGCCCGGGACAGGGAGGATGAACTATGGCTACACCTTC | CASRPGTGRMNYGYTF
TRBJ2-3 | TRBV9 | many | - | TGTGCCAGCAGTAGAGGGCCAGATACGCAGTATTTT | CASSRGPDTQYF
TRBJ2-5 | TRBV3-1 | few | - | TGTGCCAGCAGCCAAGGGGTAGCGAAGACCCAGTACTTC | CASSQGVAKTQYF
TRBJ1-2 | TRBV5-4 | few | TRBD1 | TGTGCCAGCAGCTTGGGACAGGGGGCGTGGGGCTACACCTTC | CASSLGQGAWGYTF
TRBJ2-5 | TRBV6-5 | many | - | TGTGCCAGCAGTTACTATAGCGGCCAGACCCAGTACTTC | CASSYYSGQTQYF
TRBJ2-2 | TRBV7-6 | - | TRBD1 | TGTGCCAGCAGCTTAAGAGAGACAGGGAATGCCGGGGAGCTGTTTTTT | CASSLRETGNAGELFF
TRBJ1-2 | TRBV18 | - | - | TGTGCCAGCTCACCACCGCAGGCCGGGACCGGTGGCTACACCTTC | CASSPPQAGTGGYTF
TRBJ2-7 | TRBV20-1 | few | TRBD2 | TGCAGTACTAGCGGGGGGCCGATCTACGAGCAGTACTTC | CSTSGGPIYEQYF
TRBJ2-7 | TRBV2 | - | - | TGTGCCAGCAGTGAGGGCAGGACGACCTCCTACGAGCAGTACTTC | CASSEGRTTSYEQYF
TRBJ1-3 | TRBV12-3/TRBV12-4 | few | - | TGTGCCAGCAGCCCGAGAGTGAGCTCTGGAAACACCATATATTTT | CASSPRVSSGNTIYF
TRBJ2-7 | TRBV12-3/TRBV12-4 | few | TRBD1 | TGTGCCAGCAAGGCACAGGGGAGACACGAGCAGTACTTC | CASKAQGRHEQYF
TRBJ2-1 | TRBV7-8 | few | TRBD2 | TGTGCCAGCAGCTCCGGGGGGGCTAACGTTGAGCAGTTCTTC | CASSSGGANVEQFF
TRBJ2-7 | TRBV10-3 | few | TRBD1 | TGTGCCATCAGCGGACAGGGGTCCTACGAGCAGTACTTC | CAISGQGSYEQYF
TRBJ1-5 | TRBV20-1 | - | - | TGCAGTGCTAGAGGACAGGTTATCAATCAGCCCCAGCATTTT | CSARGQVINQPQHF
TRBJ2-7 | TRBV12-3/TRBV12-4 | many | TRBD2 | TGTGCCAGCAGTCCGAGACTAGCGGGGGCTCAATACTTC | CASSPRLAGAQYF
TRBJ1-4 | TRBV5-1 | many | - | TGCGCCAGCAGCTCCGGGGACTACGCAACTAATGAAAAACTGTTTTTT | CASSSGDYATNEKLFF
TRBJ2-5 | TRBV6-6 | - | TRBD1 | TGTGCCAGCAGTGCCTCCGGGACAGGGAATCGGGAGACCCAGTACTTC | CASSASGTGNRETQYF
TRBJ2-5 | TRBV7-8 | - | - | TGTGCCAGCAGCTTAGCGTTCGGCTTCCAAGAGACCCAGTACTTC | CASSLAFGFQETQYF
TRBJ2-4 | TRBV20-1 | - | TRBD2 | TGCAGTGCGTGGGACTATAGAGCCAAAAACATTCAGTACTTC | CSAWDYRAKNIQYF
TRBJ2-1 | TRBV11-3 | many | - | TGTGCCAGCAGCTTAGCAGTAGGCGTGGAGCAGTTCTTC | CASSLAVGVEQFF
TRBJ1-2 | TRBV12-3/TRBV12-4 | few | TRBD1 | TGTGCCAGCGGGGACAGTACTAACTATGGCTACACCTTC | CASGDSTNYGYTF
TRBJ2-1 | TRBV9 | many | - | TGTGCCAGCAGCGTAGCGGGGGGCAGAAGCAATGAGCAGTTCTTC | CASSVAGGRSNEQFF
TRBJ1-3 | TRBV4-3 | - | - | TGCGCCAGCAGCCAAGATCCGAGAGGTACGGGAAACACCATATATTTT | CASSQDPRGTGNTIYF
TRBJ1-4 | TRBV19 | few | TRBD1 | TGTGCCAGTAGTCGGAGGGGGCAGGTCGGTGAAAAACTGTTTTTT | CASSRRGQVGEKLFF
TRBJ2-5 | TRBV12-3/TRBV12-4 | - | TRBD2 | TGTGCCACCGGGACTAGCGGGGGAGGAGAGACCCAGTACTTC | CATGTSGGGETQYF
TRBJ1-4 | TRBV28 | - | - | TGTGCCAGCAGTTTAGTCGCAGGGGCGGCCGAAAAACTGTTTTTT | CASSLVAGAAEKLFF
TRBJ1-5 | TRBV29-1 | few | - | TGCAGCGTCCGGGACTCAGATCAGCCCCAGCATTTT | CSVRDSDQPQHF
TRBJ2-1 | TRBV4-1 | - | TRBD2 | TGCGCCAGCAGCCAGCCCGGGACTACTATCTACAATGAGCAGTTCTTC | CASSQPGTTIYNEQFF
TRBJ2-5 | TRBV10-3 | - | TRBD2 | TGTGCCACAGGACTAGCGGGAAGAGAGACCCAGTACTTC | CATGLAGRETQYF
TRBJ1-3 | TRBV5-1 | - | - | TGCGCCAGCAGCCCGGCAGGGAGTGGAAACACCATATATTTT | CASSPAGSGNTIYF
TRBJ2-3 | TRBV6-6 | - | TRBD2 | TGTGCCAGCACGGGGGGGCTCGCAGATACGCAGTATTTT | CASTGGLADTQYF
TRBJ2-7 | TRBV7-9 | many | TRBD1 | TGTGCCAGCAAACAACAGGGGGGCTCCTACGAGCAGTACTTC | CASKQQGGSYEQYF
TRBJ2-5 | TRBV25-1 | few | - | TGTGCCAGCAGTGAAGGTGGTAGCGGCCAAGAGACCCAGTACTTC | CASSEGGSGQETQYF
TRBJ2-6 | TRBV6-2/TRBV6-3 | - | - | TGTGCCAGCAGTTACGGGAGCTCCTACTTGGGGGCCAACGTCCTGACTTTC | CASSYGSSYLGANVLTF
TRBJ2-3 | TRBV20-1 | few | TRBD1 | TGCAGTGCTCTCCGGGACAGGGGGCCCCCAGATACGCAGTATTTT | CSALRDRGPPDTQYF
TRBJ1-5 | TRBV28 | few | - | TGTGCCAGCAGTACAGGGTATCAGCCCCAGCATTTT | CASSTGYQPQHF
TRBJ1-1 | TRBV7-9 | - | - | TGTGCCAGCAGTTACGGGGAAGGGGGCACTGAAGCTTTCTTT | CASSYGEGGTEAFF
TRBJ2-3 | TRBV7-9 | few | - | TGTGCCGGCTCGGGACACCGGCAAGATACGCAGTATTTT | CAGSGHRQDTQYF
TRBJ2-1 | TRBV10-3 | - | - | TGTGCCATCAGTGACCGGGGGCGTGAGCAGTTCTTC | CAISDRGREQFF